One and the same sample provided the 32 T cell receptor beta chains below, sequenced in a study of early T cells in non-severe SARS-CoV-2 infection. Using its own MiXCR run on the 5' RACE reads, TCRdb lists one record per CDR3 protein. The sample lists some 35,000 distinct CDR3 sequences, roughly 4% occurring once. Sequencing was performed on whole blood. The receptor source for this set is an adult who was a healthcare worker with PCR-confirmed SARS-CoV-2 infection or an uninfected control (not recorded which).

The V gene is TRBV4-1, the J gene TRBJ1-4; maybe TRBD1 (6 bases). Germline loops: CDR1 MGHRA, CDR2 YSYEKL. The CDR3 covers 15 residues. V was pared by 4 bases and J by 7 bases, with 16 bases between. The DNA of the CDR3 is TGCGCCAGCAGCCGCAGGAAGGGAGGGGGTGAAAAACTGTTTTTT. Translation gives CASSRRKGGGEKLFF.

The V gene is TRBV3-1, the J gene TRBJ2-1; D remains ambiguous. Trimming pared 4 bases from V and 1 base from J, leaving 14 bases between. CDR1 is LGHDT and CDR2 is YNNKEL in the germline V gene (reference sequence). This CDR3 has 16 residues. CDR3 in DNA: TGTGCCAGCAGCCCCTTGCGGACCACTTCCTACAATGAGCAGTTCTTC. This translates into CASSPLRTTSYNEQFF.

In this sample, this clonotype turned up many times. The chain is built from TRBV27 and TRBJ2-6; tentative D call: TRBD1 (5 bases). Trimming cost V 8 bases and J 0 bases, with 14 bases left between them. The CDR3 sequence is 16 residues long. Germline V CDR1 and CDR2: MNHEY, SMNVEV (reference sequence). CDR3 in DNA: TGTGCCAGCCGAAGACAGCTCTCCTCTGGGGCCAACGTCCTGACTTTC. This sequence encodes CASRRQLSSGANVLTF.

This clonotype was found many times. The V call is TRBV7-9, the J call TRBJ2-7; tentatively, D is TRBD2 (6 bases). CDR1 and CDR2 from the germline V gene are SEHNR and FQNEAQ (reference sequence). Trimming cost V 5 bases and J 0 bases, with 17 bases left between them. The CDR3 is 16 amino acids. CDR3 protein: CASSLTSAGFSYEQYF. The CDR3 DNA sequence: TGTGCCAGCAGCCTCACCTCGGCGGGGTTCTCCTACGAGCAGTACTTC.

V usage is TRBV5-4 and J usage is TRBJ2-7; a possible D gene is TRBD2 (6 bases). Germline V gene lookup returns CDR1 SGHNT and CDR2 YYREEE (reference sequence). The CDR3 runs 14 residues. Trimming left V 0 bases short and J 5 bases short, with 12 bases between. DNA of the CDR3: TGTGCCAGCAGCTTGGACGGGGGTGGGAACGAGCAGTACGTC. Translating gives CASSLDGGGNEQYV.

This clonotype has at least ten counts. CDR3 loop: CASSSGSRRDIQYF. The CDR3 nucleotides are TGTGCCAGCAGCTCGGGGTCCCGTCGGGACATTCAGTACTTC. This chain connects TRBV5-5 to TRBJ2-4, with D perhaps matching TRBD2 (5 bases). The germline V gene has CDR1 SGHKS and CDR2 YYEKEE (reference sequence). Deletions cut 3 bases from V and 8 bases from J, with 15 bases between. This CDR3 has 14 amino acids.

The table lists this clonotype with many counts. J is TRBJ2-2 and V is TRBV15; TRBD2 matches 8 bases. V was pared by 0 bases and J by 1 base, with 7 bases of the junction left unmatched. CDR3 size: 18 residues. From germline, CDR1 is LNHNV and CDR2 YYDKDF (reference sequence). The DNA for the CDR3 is TGTGCCACCAGCAGAGAGCAGGGGCTAGCGGGGAACACCGGGGAGCTGTTTTTT. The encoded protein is CATSREQGLAGNTGELFF.

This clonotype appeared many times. CDR3 protein: CASSYRATGNGGPPLHF. CDR3 nucleotide sequence: TGTGCCAGCAGTTACCGGGCGACAGGGAACGGTGGGCCGCCCCTCCACTTT. The J gene is TRBJ1-6, the V gene TRBV6-5; 7 bases match TRBD1. CDR3 size: 17 residues. The V segment lost 2 bases and the J segment 13 bases; nucleotides outside the gene matches: 17. Germline lookup yields CDR1 MNHEY and CDR2 SVGAGI.

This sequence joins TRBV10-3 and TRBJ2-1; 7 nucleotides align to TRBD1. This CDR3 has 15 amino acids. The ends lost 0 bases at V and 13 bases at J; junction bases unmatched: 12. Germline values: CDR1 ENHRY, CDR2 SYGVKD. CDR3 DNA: TGTGCCATCAGTGAGTCGACTGACTCTGGGGACAGACAGTTCTTC. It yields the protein CAISESTDSGDRQFF.

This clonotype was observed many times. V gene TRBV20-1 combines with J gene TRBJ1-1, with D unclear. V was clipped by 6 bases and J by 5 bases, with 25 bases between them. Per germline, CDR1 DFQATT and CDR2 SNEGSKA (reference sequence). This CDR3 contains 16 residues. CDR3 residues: CSANDAQHPGGTEAFF. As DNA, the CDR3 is TGCAGTGCAAATGACGCGCAGCACCCCGGCGGGACTGAAGCTTTCTTT.

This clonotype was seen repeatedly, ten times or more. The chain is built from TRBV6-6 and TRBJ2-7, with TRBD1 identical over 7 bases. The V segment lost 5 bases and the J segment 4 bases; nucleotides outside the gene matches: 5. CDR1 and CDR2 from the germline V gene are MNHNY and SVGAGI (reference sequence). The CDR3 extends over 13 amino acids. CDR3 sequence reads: CASSRIQGYEQYF. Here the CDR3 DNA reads TGTGCCAGCAGTCGCATACAGGGGTACGAGCAGTACTTC.

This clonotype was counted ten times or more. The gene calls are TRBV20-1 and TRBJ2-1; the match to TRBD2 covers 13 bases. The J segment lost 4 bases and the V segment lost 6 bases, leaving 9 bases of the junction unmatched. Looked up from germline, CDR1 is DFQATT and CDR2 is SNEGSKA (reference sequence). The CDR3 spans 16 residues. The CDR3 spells CSAPSSTSGRYNEQFF. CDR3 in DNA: TGCAGTGCGCCGTCCTCGACTAGCGGGAGGTACAATGAGCAGTTCTTC.

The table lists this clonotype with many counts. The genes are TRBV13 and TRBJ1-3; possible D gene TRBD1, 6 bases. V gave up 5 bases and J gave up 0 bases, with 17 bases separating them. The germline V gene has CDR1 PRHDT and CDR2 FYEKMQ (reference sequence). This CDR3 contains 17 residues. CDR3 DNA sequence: TGTGCCAGCAGCCCACGTCCTGAAGGGGGCTCTGGAAACACCATATATTTT. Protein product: CASSPRPEGGSGNTIYF.

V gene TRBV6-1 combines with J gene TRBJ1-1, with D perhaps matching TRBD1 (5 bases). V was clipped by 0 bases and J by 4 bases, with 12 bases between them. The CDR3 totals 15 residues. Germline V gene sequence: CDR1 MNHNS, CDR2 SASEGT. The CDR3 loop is CASSEAGGGFTEAFF. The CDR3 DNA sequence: TGTGCCAGCAGTGAAGCCGGGGGGGGTTTCACTGAAGCTTTCTTT.

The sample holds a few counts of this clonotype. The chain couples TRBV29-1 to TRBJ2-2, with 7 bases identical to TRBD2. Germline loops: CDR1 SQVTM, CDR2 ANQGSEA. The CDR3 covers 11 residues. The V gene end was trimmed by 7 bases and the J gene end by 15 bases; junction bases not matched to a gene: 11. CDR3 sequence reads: CSEVGAGVVFF. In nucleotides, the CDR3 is TGCAGCGAGGTTGGGGCGGGAGTTGTGTTTTTT.

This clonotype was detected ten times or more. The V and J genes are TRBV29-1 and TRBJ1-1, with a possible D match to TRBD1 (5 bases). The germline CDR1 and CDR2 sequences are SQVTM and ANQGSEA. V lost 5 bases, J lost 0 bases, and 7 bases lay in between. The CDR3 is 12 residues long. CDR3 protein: CSVSTVNTEAFF. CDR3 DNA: TGCAGCGTTTCGACAGTGAACACTGAAGCTTTCTTT.

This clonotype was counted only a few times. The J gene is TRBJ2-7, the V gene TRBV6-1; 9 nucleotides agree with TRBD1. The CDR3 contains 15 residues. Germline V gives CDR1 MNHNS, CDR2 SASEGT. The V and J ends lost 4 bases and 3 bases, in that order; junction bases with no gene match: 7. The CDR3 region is CASSAGQGRYYEQYF. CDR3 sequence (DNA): TGTGCCAGCAGTGCAGGACAGGGGCGATACTACGAGCAGTACTTC.

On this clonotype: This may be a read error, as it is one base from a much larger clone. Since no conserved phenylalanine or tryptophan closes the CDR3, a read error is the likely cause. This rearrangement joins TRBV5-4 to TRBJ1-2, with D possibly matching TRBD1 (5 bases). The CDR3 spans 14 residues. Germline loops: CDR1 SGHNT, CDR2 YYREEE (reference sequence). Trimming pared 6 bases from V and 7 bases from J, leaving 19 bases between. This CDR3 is CASTFDSPTIGYTL. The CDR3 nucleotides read TGTGCCAGCACCTTCGACAGTCCTACAATTGGCTACACCCTC.

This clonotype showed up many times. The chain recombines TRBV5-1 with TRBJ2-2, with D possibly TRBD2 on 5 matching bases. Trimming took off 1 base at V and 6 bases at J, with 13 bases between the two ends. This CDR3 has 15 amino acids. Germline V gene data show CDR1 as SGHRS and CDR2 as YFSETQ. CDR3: CASSLNLAVPGELFF. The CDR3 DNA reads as TGCGCCAGCAGCTTGAATCTAGCTGTCCCCGGGGAGCTGTTTTTT.

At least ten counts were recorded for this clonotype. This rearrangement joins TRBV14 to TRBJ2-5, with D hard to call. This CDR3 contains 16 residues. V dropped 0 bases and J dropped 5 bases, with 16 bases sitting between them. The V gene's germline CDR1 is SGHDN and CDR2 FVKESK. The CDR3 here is CASSQDPHVLGETQYF. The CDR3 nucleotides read TGTGCCAGCAGCCAAGATCCCCATGTGCTGGGGGAGACCCAGTACTTC.

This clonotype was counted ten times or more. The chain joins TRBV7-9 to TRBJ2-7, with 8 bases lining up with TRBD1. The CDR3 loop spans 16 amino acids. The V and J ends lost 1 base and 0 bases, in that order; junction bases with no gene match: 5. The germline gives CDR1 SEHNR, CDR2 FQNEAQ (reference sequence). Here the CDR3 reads CASSLDRQGASYEQYF. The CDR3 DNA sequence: TGTGCCAGCAGCTTAGATAGGCAGGGGGCCTCCTACGAGCAGTACTTC.

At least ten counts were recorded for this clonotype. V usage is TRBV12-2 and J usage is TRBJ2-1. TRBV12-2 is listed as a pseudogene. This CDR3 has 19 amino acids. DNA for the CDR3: TGTGCAAGTCGCTTAGCGATCTGGTCGACACCGAGTATGCCCAATGAGCAGTTCTTC. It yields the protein CASRLAIWSTPSMPNEQFF.

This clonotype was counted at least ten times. CDR3 in DNA: TGTGCCAGCAGCAGACCACCGGGGGATTTCGAGCAGTACTTC. It yields the protein CASSRPPGDFEQYF. The chain couples TRBV7-9 to TRBJ2-7; a weak D match, TRBD2 (6 bases). The CDR3 consists of 14 residues. Germline values: CDR1 SEHNR, CDR2 FQNEAQ (reference sequence). Trimming left V 5 bases short and J 6 bases short, with 17 bases between.

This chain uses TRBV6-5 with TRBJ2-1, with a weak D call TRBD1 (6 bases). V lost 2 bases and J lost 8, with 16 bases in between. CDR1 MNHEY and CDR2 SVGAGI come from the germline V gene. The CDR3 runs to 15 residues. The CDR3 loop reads CASSYGQGPVDEQFF. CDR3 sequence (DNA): TGTGCCAGCAGTTACGGCCAGGGGCCCGTGGATGAGCAGTTCTTC.

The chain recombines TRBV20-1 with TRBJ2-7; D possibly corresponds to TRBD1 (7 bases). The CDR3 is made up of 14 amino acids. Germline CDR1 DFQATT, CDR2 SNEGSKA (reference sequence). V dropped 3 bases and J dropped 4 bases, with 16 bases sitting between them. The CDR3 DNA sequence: TGCAGTGCTAGTATAACAGGGGAGGCTTACGAGCAGTACTTC. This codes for CSASITGEAYEQYF.

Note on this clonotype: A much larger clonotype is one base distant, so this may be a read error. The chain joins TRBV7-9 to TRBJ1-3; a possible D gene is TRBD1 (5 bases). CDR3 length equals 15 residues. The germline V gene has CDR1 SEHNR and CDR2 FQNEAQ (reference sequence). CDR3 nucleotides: TGTGCCAGCTGCTTAGGCACAGGTTCTGGAAACACCATATATTTT. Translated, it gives CASCLGTGSGNTIYF.

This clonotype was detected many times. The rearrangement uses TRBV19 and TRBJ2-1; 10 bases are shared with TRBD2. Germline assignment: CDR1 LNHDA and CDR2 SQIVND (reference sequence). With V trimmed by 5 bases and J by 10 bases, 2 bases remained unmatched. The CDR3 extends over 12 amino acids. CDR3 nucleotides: TGTGCCAGTAGTCCGGGACTAGCGGAGCAGTTCTTC. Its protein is CASSPGLAEQFF.

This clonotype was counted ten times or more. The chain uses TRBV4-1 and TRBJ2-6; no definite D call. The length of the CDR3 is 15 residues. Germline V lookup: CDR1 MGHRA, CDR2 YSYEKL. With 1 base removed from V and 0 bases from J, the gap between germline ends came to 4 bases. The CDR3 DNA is TGCGCCAGCAGCCAAGCCACCTCTGGGGCCAACGTCCTGACTTTC. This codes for CASSQATSGANVLTF.

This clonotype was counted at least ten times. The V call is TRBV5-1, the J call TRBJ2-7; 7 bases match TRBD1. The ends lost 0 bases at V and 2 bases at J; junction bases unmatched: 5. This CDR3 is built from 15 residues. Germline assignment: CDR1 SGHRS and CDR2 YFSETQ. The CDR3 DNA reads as TGCGCCAGCAGCTTGGCCCCAGGACAGGCCTACGAGCAGTACGTC. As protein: CASSLAPGQAYEQYV.

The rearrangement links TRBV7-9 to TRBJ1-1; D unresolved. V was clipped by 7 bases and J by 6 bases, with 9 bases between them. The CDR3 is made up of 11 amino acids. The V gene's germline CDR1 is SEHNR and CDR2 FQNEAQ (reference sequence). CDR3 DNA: TGTGCCAGCACCCAACGCGCTGAAGCTTTCTTT. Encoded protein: CASTQRAEAFF. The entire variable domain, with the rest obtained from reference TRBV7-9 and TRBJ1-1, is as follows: DTGVSQNPRHKITKRGQNVTFRCDPISEHNRLYWYRQTLGQGPEFLTYFQNEAQLEKSRLLSDRFSAERPKGSFSTLEIQRTEQGDSAMYLCASTQRAEAFFGQGTRLTVV.

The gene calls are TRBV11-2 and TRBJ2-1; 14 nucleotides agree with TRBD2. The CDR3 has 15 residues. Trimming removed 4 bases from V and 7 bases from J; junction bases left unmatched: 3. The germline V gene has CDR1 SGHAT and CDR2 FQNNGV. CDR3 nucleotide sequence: TGTGCCAGCAGCTGGACTAGCGGGAGGATTAATGAGCAGTTCTTC. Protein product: CASSWTSGRINEQFF. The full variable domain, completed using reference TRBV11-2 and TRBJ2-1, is EAGVAQSPRYKIIEKRQSVAFWCNPISGHATLYWYQQILGQGPKLLIQFQNNGVVDDSQLPKDRFSAERLKGVDSTLKIQPAKLEDSAVYLCASSWTSGRINEQFFGPGTRLTVL.

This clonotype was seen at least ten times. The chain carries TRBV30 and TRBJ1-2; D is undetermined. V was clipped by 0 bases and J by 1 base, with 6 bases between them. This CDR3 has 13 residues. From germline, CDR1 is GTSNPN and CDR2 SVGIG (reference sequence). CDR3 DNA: TGTGCCTGGAGTGTAAGCAGTAACTATGGCTACACCTTC. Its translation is CAWSVSSNYGYTF.